Detailed here is one TCR beta chain. Its antigen is unknown. Using immunoSEQ multiplex PCR, the repertoire was profiled, and TCRdb retains in-frame clones only, with some absent. This table has 350,000 to 500,000 clones, roughly 91% appearing once. This record comes from a study of Ad26.COV2.S vaccination and SARS-CoV-2 variants. Study-level points and caveats: Spike-specific responses of CD8+ and CD4+ T cells were reported to display substantial breadth after vaccination. People who got the vaccine had more spike-specific TCR breadth than people who got placebo.

Documented treatment: around 19 received Ad26.COV2.S at low or high dose, single or two shots; about 5 received placebo; per-sample allocation not given. Samples analyzed were those drawn on day 63 after the first vaccine or placebo injection. CDR1 SGDLS and CDR2 YYNGEE come from the germline V gene. This CDR3 is 18 amino acids long. V trimming: 0 bases; J trimming: 6 bases; junction bases outside the gene matches: 14. This receptor was taken from a person between 18 and 59 years old who received the Ad26.COV2.S COVID-19 vaccine or a placebo. The sequencing used peripheral blood, collected in a trial of Ad26.COV2.S vaccine versus placebo. The chain uses TRBV9 and TRBJ2-1; the match to TRBD2 covers 8 bases. CDR3 loop: CASSVVEREWGDGNEQFF. CDR3 in DNA: TGTGCCAGCAGCGTAGTTGAGCGGGAGTGGGGTGACGGCAATGAGCAGTTCTTC.